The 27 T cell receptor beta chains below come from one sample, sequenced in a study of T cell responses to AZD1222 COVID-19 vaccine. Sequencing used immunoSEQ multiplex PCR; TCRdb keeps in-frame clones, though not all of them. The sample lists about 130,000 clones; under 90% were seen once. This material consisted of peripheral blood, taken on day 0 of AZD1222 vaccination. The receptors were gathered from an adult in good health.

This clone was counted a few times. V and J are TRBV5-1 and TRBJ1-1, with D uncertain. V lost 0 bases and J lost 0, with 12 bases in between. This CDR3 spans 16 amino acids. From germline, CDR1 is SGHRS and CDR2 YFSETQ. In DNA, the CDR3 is TGCGCCAGCAGCTTGGCCGGGCGGGGAATGAACACTGAAGCTTTCTTT. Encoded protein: CASSLAGRGMNTEAFF. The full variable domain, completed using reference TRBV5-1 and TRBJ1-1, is KAGVTQTPRYLIKTRGQQVTLSCSPISGHRSVSWYQQTPGQGLQFLFEYFSETQRNKGNFPGRFSGRQFSNSRSEMNVSTLELGDSALYLCASSLAGRGMNTEAFFGQGTRLTVV.

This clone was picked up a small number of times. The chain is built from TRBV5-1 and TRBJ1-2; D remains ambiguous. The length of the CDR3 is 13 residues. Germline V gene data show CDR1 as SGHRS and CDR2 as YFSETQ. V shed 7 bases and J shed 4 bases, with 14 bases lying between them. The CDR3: CASAWETGYGYTF. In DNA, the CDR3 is TGCGCCAGCGCTTGGGAGACCGGCTATGGCTACACCTTC.

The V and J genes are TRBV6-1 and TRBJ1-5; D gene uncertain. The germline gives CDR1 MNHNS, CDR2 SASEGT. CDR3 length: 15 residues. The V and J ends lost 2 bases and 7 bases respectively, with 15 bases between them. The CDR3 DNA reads TGTGCCAGCAGTGAACTCCTTTCGGGTGGACAGCCCCAGCATTTT. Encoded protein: CASSELLSGGQPQHF.

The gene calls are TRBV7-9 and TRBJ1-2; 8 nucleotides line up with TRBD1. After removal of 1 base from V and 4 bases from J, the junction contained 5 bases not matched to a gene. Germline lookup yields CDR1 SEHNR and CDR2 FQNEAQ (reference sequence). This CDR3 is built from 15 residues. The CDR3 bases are TGTGCCAGCAGCTTAGGGGGACAGGCCCTCTATGGCTACACCTTC. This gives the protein CASSLGGQALYGYTF.

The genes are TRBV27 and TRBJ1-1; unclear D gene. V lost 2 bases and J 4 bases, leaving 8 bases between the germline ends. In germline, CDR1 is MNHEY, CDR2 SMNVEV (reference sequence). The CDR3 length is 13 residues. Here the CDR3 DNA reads TGTGCCAGCAGTTTAAGGGCGAGCACTGAAGCTTTCTTT. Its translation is CASSLRASTEAFF.

For the CDR3, the DNA is TGTGCCAGCCTCAAGGGCCTTAACTATGGCTACACCTTC. Its translation is CASLKGLNYGYTF. The chain combines TRBV9 with TRBJ1-2; D is unresolved. CDR1 is SGDLS and CDR2 is YYNGEE in the germline V gene. The CDR3 contains 13 residues. Deletions cut 7 bases from V and 1 base from J, with 11 bases between.

CDR3 DNA: TGTGCCAGCAGCCAAGAGGGGCCTACGGGGGGTCAGCCCCAGCATTTT. Protein sequence: CASSQEGPTGGQPQHF. V is TRBV4-2 and J is TRBJ1-5, with a possible D match to TRBD1 (5 bases). Trimming took off 0 bases at V and 6 bases at J, with 15 bases between the two ends. Per the germline V gene, CDR1 is LGHNA and CDR2 is YNFKEQ. The CDR3 loop spans 16 amino acids.

The CDR3 DNA sequence: TGTGCCAGCAGCCAAGGAGGTTGGGGCCCCTATGGCTACACCTTC. It translates to CASSQGGWGPYGYTF. V gene TRBV3-1 (or the pseudogene TRBV3-2) combines with J gene TRBJ1-2; TRBD1 is a possible D gene (5 bases). This CDR3 spans 15 amino acids. V was pared by 1 base and J by 4 bases, with 13 bases between. Looked up from germline, CDR1 is LGHDT and CDR2 is YNNKEL (reference sequence).

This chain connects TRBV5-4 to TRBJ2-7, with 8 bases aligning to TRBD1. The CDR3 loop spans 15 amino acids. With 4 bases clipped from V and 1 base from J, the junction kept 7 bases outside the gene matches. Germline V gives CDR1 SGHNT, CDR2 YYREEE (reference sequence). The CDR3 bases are TGTGCCAGCAGCGAAGCCGGGACAGGATCCTACGAGCAGTACTTC. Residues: CASSEAGTGSYEQYF.

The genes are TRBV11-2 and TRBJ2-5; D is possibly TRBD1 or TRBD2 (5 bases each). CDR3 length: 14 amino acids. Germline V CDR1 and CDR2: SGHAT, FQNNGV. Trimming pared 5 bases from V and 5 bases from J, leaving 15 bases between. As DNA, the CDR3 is TGTGCCAGCAGCCCCATGGGGGTTGGGGAGACCCAGTACTTC. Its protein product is CASSPMGVGETQYF.

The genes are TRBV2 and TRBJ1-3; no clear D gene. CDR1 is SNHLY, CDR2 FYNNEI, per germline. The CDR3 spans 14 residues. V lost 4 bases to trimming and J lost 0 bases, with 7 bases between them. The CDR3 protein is CASSALISGNTIYF. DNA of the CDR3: TGTGCCAGCAGTGCACTGATCTCTGGAAACACCATATATTTT. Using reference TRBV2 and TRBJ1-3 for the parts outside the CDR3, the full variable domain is EPEVTQTPSHQVTQMGQEVILRCVPISNHLYFYWYRQILGQKVEFLVSFYNNEISEKSEIFDDQFSVERPDGSNFTLKIRSTKLEDSAMYFCASSALISGNTIYFGEGSWLTVV.

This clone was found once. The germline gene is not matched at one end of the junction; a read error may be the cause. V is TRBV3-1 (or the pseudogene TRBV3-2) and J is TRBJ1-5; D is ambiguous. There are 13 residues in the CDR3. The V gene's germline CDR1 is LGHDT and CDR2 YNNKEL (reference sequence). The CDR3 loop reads CASSQGSYQPQHF. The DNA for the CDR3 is TGTGCCAGCAGCCAAGGTAGCTATCAGCCCCAGCATTTT.

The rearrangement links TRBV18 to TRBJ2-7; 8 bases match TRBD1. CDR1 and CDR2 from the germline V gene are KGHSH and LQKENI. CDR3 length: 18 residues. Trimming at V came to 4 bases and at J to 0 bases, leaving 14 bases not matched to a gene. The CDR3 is CASSLLPRGQESSYEQYF. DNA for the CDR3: TGTGCCAGCTCACTTCTCCCAAGGGGACAGGAGAGCTCCTACGAGCAGTACTTC. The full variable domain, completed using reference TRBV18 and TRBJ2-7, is NAGVMQNPRHLVRRRGQEARLRCSPMKGHSHVYWYRQLPEEGLKFMVYLQKENIIDESGMPKERFSAEFPKEGPSILRIQQVVRGDSAAYFCASSLLPRGQESSYEQYFGPGTRLTVT.

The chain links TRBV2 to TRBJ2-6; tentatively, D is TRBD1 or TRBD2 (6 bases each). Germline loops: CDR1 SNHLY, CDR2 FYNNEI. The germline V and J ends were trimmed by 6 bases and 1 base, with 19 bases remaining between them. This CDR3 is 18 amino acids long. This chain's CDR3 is CASRTSGGVTSGANVLTF. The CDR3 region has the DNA TGTGCCAGCAGAACGTCCGGGGGCGTCACTTCTGGGGCCAACGTCCTGACTTTC.

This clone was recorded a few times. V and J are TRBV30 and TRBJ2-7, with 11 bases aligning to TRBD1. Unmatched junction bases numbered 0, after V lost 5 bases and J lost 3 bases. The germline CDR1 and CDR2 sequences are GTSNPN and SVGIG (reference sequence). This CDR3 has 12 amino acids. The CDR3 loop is CAWGTGGYEQYF. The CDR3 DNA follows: TGTGCCTGGGGGACAGGGGGCTACGAGCAGTACTTC.

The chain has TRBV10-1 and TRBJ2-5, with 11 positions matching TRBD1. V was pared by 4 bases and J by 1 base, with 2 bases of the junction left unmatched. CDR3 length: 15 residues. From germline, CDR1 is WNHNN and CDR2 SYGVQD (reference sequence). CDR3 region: CASSAGTGGQETQYF. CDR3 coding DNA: TGCGCCAGCAGTGCCGGGACAGGGGGCCAAGAGACCCAGTACTTC.

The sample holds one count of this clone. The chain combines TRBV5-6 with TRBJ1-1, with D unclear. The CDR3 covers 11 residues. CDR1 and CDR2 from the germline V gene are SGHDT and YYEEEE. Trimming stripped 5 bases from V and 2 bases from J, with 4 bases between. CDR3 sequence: CASRRNTEAFF. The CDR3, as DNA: TGTGCCAGCAGGCGTAACACTGAAGCTTTCTTT.

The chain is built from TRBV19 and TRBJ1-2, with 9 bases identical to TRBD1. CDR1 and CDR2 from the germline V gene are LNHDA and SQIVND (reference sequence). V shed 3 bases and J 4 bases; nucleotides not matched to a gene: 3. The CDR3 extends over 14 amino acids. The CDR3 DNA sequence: TGTGCCAGTAGTATCAAGACAGGGGGCTATGGCTACACCTTC. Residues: CASSIKTGGYGYTF.

The CDR3 bases are TGTGCCAGCAGTGACTCGATGGGCGACAGGAACACTGAAGCTTTCTTT. Translated: CASSDSMGDRNTEAFF. This chain uses TRBV6-4 with TRBJ1-1; D may be TRBD1 (5 bases). CDR3 size: 16 residues. Trimming left V 0 bases short and J 1 base short, with 12 bases between. CDR1 is MRHNA and CDR2 is SNTAGT in the germline V gene.

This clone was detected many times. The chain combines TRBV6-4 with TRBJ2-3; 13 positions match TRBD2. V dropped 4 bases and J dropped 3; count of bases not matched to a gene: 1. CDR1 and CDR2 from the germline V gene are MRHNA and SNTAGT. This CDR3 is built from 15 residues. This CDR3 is CASSVTSGGTDTQYF. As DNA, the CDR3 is TGTGCCAGCAGTGTGACTAGCGGGGGGACAGATACGCAGTATTTT.

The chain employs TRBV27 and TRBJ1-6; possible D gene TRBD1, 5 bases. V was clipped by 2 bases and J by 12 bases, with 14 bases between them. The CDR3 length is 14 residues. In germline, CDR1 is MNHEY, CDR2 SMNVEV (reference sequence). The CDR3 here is CASSLGGILGPLHF. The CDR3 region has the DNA TGTGCCAGCAGTTTAGGGGGGATCCTAGGACCCCTCCACTTT.

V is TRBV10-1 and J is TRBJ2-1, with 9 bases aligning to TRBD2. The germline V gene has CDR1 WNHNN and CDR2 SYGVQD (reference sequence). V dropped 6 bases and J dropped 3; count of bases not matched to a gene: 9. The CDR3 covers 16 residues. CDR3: CASSTTLAGVYNEQFF. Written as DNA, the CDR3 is TGCGCCAGCAGCACAACCTTAGCGGGGGTCTACAATGAGCAGTTCTTC.

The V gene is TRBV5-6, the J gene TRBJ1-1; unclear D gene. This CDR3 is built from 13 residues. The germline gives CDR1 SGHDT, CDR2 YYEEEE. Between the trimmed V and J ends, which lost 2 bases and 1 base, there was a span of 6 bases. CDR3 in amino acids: CASSLPGNTEAFF. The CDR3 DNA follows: TGTGCCAGCAGCTTACCAGGGAACACTGAAGCTTTCTTT.

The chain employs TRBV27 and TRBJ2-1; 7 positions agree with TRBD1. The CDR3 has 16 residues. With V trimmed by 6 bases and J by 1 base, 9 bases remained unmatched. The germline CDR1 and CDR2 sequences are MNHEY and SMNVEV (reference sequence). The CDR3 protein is CASSRGQWGSYNEQFF. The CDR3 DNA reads TGTGCCAGCAGCCGGGGACAGTGGGGGTCCTACAATGAGCAGTTCTTC.

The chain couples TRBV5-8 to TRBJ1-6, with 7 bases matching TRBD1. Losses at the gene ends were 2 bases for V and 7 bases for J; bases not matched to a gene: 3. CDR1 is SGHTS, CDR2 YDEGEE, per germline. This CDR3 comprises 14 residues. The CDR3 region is CASSFRGRNSPLHF. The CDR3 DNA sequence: TGTGCCAGCAGCTTCAGGGGGAGGAATTCACCCCTCCACTTT.

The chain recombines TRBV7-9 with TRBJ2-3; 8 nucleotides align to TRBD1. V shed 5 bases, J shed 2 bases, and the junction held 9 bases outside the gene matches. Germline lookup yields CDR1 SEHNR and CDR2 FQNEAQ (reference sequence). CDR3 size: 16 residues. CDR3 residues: CASSPLGQVTTDTQYF. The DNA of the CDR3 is TGTGCCAGCAGCCCGCTGGGACAGGTAACCACAGATACGCAGTATTTT.

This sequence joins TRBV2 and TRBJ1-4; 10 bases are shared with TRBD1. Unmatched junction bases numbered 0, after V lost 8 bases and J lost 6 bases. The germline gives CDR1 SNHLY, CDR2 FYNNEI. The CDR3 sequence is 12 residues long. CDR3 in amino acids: CASGTGDEKLFF. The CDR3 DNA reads TGTGCCAGCGGGACAGGGGATGAAAAACTGTTTTTT.